The present T cell receptor (beta chain) was sequenced within a study of cytotoxic CD8 clonotypes in ibrutinib-treated CLL. Study in general: Partial response occurred in approximately 24 patients and complete response in 2; at median approximately 68 months, around 14 remained remitted and 12 progressed. Study conclusions and caveats: Clonality went higher at ibrutinib response and then dropped back toward baseline at progression. Age-matched healthy donor levels were exceeded by baseline clonality, which tracked circulating CD8+ T-cell counts.

Points on this clone: Its matching antigen is unknown.

This CDR3 region has 13 residues. Germline V CDR1 and CDR2: SGHTA, FQGNSA. V gave up 5 bases and J gave up 1 base, with 7 bases separating them. Sequenced by immunoSEQ multiplex PCR; TCRdb stores in-frame clones only, minus some. The sample includes more than 8,500 clones, over 55% of them seen just once. This sample comprised PBMCs, obtained before ibrutinib treatment. The TCR originated in a human donor with chronic lymphocytic leukemia. V gene TRBV7-2 combines with J gene TRBJ2-3; no clear D. The CDR3 sequence is CASSELRTDTQYF. CDR3 sequence (DNA): TGTGCCAGCAGCGAGTTACGCACAGATACGCAGTATTTT.